This T cell receptor (beta chain) derives from a study of shared clonotypes between healthy human individuals. The wider study: A couple of female and a few male donors aged 18 to 49 were enrolled.

TCRdb keeps only in-frame clones here, not all; method: immunoSEQ multiplex PCR. The data contain 170,000 or so clones, approximately 61% of them singletons. Losses at the gene ends were 0 bases for V and 7 bases for J; bases not matched to a gene: 3. CDR1 is SGHVS, CDR2 FNYEAQ, per germline. This CDR3 is built from 14 residues. The clonotype originates from a man aged 25 to 40 in good health. This rearrangement joins TRBV7-6 to TRBJ2-1; 7 nucleotides agree with TRBD2. The sequenced sample was memory CD4+ T cells sorted from blood. Specified subset: CD45RA-negative fraction. The DNA for the CDR3 is TGTGCCAGCAGCTTAGCGGCGGGAGCTAATGAGCAGTTCTTC. Translated, it gives CASSLAAGANEQFF.